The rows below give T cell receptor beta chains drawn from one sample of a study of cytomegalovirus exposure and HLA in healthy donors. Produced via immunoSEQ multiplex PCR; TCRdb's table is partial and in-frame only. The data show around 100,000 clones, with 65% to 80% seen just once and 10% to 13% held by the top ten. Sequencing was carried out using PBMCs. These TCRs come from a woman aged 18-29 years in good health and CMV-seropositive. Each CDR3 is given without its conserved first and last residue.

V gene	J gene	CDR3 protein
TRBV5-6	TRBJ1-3	ASRSRGNTIY
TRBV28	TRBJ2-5	ASRGQGEETQY
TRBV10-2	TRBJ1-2	ASSVGRLSPYGYT
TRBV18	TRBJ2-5	ASSPTPSQTQY
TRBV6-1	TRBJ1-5	ASSAQGDQPQH
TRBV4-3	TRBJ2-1	ASSQDRGGIDEQF
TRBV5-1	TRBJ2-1	ASSLAQLAGGPAHNEQF
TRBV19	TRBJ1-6	ASRSDRENSPLH
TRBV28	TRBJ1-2	ASTSTDYGYT
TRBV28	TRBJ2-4	ASSLGGGAKNIQY
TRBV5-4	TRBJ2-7	ASSSPGVRNEQY
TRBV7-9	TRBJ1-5	ASSLSRTGNSNQPQH
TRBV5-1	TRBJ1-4	ASSPSGGVNEKLF
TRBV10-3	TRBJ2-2	AISIRQGANTGELF
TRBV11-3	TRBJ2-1	ASSSLAGTYNEQF
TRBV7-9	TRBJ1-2	ASRQGARGYT
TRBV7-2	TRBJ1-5	ASSLDSRGNQPQH
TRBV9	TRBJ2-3	ASSVGRLAGTDTQY
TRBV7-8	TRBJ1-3	ASSHRGSGNTIY
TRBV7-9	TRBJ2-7	ASSFAGPLYEQY
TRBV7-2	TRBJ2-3	ASSLMGLATDTQY
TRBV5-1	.	ASSYRQVPSYEQY
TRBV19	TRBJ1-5	ASRWRDSRIAGNQPQH
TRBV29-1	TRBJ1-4	SAGTGLSNEKLF
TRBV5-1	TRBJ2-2	ASSSGLAGQLAGELF
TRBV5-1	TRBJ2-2	ASSLDHRGRGYTGELF
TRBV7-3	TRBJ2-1	ASSFTGDYNEQF
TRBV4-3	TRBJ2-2	ASSPRAGELF
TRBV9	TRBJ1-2	ASSVGQGVNYGYT
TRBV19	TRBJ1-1	ASSIRGGAF
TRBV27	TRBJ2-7	ASSSSTRAEQY
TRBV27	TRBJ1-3	ASSLTQTGSGNTIY
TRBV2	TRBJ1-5	ASRAGQGFFAPQH
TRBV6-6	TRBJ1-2	ASSSHYGYT
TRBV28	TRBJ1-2	ASSQPRDSFNYGYT
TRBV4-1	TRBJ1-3	ASSQDGGQGEGNTIY
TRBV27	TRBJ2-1	ASSTGYPYNEQF
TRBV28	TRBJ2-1	ASSPMTSGRHEQF
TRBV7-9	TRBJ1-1	ASSPGTGEGKAF
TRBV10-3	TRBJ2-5	AISVGQGVSETQY
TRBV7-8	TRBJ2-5	ASSLESPLQETQY
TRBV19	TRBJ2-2	ASSIRQGNTGELF
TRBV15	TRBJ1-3	ATSRGTGENTIY
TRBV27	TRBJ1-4	ASSSWTGGTEKLF
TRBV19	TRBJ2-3	ASRRGGYTDTQY
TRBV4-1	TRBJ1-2	ASTEQGGYYGYT
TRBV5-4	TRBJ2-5	ASSPGTDQETQY
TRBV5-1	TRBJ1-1	ASSLAKGQENTEAF
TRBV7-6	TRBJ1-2	ASSLASQGAHGYT
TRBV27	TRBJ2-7	ASSLGWASGAYEQY